These 23 T cell receptor beta chains were all obtained from the same sample, sequenced in a study of shared clonotypes between healthy human individuals (dated by TCRdb to between 2020 and 2021). Library preparation employed the immunoSEQ multiplex PCR assay. TCRdb holds this immuneACCESS table with in-frame rearrangements only. Some clones are missing; in checked studies, unresolved V genes explain under half, and the rest has no known cause. The sample has about 2.4 million clones on record, roughly nine tenths of them singletons. In total, the top ten clones hold over 0.12% of the sample. Sequenced: naive CD4+ T cells sorted from blood. The cell subset or site label here, explained by the study, means: CD45RA+ positively selected. Source of these receptors: a young man in good health.

V and J are TRBV6-6 and TRBJ2-1, with 9 bases matching TRBD1. This CDR3 has 15 residues. Germline CDR1 and CDR2: MNHNY and SVGAGI (reference sequence). J lost 7 bases, V lost 7 bases, and 11 bases had no gene match. CDR3 DNA: TGTGCCAGCAAGGGCGCCGGGACAGGGAAAAATGAGCAGTTCTTC. This translates into CASKGAGTGKNEQFF.

The chain carries TRBV2 and TRBJ2-5; possibly TRBD2 for D (6 bases). CDR3 size: 13 residues. Germline CDR1 is SNHLY and CDR2 is FYNNEI. Deletions cut 7 bases from V and 5 bases from J, with 14 bases between. The CDR3 is CASNPGTGETQYF. The CDR3 coding sequence is TGTGCCAGCAATCCAGGGACTGGGGAGACCCAGTACTTC.

The J gene is TRBJ1-5, the V gene TRBV18; a possible D gene is TRBD1 (5 bases). Trimming took 4 bases from V and 7 from J, leaving 14 bases between them. The CDR3 runs to 14 residues. The germline gives CDR1 KGHSH, CDR2 LQKENI. The CDR3 region is CASSQMDWGQPQHF. CDR3 nucleotides: TGTGCCAGCTCACAGATGGATTGGGGGCAGCCCCAGCATTTT. Together with reference TRBV18 and TRBJ1-5, the CDR3 gives the full variable domain: NAGVMQNPRHLVRRRGQEARLRCSPMKGHSHVYWYRQLPEEGLKFMVYLQKENIIDESGMPKERFSAEFPKEGPSILRIQQVVRGDSAAYFCASSQMDWGQPQHFGDGTRLSIL.

V usage is TRBV29-1 and J usage is TRBJ1-4; the D is unclear. The CDR3 length is 13 residues. Trimming removed 3 bases at V and 8 bases at J, with 13 bases between. CDR1 and CDR2 (germline): SQVTM, ANQGSEA. Here the CDR3 reads CSVDEGFTEKLFF. CDR3 sequence (DNA): TGCAGCGTTGATGAAGGTTTCACCGAAAAACTGTTTTTT.

As to this clone: Other DNA sequences in the same sample also yield this CDR3. The gene calls are TRBV27 and TRBJ1-4, with TRBD1 as a possible D gene (5 bases). With 6 bases removed from V and 0 bases from J, the gap between germline ends came to 8 bases. Germline CDR1 MNHEY, CDR2 SMNVEV (reference sequence). The CDR3 is 14 amino acids. In nucleotides, the CDR3 is TGTGCCAGCAGGGACACTTCAACTAATGAAAAACTGTTTTTT. Residues: CASRDTSTNEKLFF.

The chain has TRBV6-1 and TRBJ2-2; 7 nucleotides match TRBD1. Germline trimming cut 10 bases from V and 0 bases from J; bases unmatched to any gene: 8. Germline V gene lookup returns CDR1 MNHNS and CDR2 SASEGT. The length of the CDR3 is 15 residues. The CDR3 loop reads CATERTGPNTGELFF. In DNA, the CDR3 is TGTGCCACCGAGAGGACAGGACCGAACACCGGGGAGCTGTTTTTT.

The chain couples TRBV19 to TRBJ2-7; TRBD1 agrees at 9 bases. With 7 bases clipped from V and 0 bases from J, the junction kept 7 bases outside the gene matches. From germline, CDR1 is LNHDA and CDR2 SQIVND (reference sequence). CDR3 length: 15 amino acids. The CDR3 DNA is TGTGCCAGTATGCAGGGGACAGGGAGCTCCTACGAGCAGTACTTC. It translates to CASMQGTGSSYEQYF.

The chain combines TRBV2 with TRBJ2-3; weak D call: TRBD2 (7 bases). CDR1 SNHLY and CDR2 FYNNEI come from the germline V gene. V was clipped by 4 bases and J by 0 bases, with 11 bases between them. CDR3 length: 15 residues. CDR3 in DNA: TGTGCCAGCAGTGCACAGGGAGGGAGCACAGATACGCAGTATTTT. Its protein product is CASSAQGGSTDTQYF.

V gene TRBV19 combines with J gene TRBJ2-2, with unresolved D. The CDR3 is 14 amino acids. V was clipped by 3 bases and J by 4 bases, with 9 bases between them. Looked up from germline, CDR1 is LNHDA and CDR2 is SQIVND (reference sequence). CDR3 nucleotides: TGTGCCAGTAGTATTCTAGTCTTCACCGGGGAGCTGTTTTTT. This gives the protein CASSILVFTGELFF.

J is TRBJ2-7 and V is TRBV27; perhaps D is TRBD1 or TRBD2 (5 bases each). Germline V gene sequence: CDR1 MNHEY, CDR2 SMNVEV (reference sequence). The CDR3 has 14 amino acids. Between the trimmed V and J ends, which lost 5 bases and 0 bases, there was a span of 11 bases. The CDR3 DNA is TGTGCCAGCAGTCGGGGCGCAGTCTCCTACGAGCAGTACTTC. Amino acid sequence: CASSRGAVSYEQYF.

This chain uses TRBV6-1 with TRBJ1-4, with D perhaps TRBD1 (5 bases). V was cut by 2 bases and J by 8 bases, with 15 bases left in between. Germline V gene sequence: CDR1 MNHNS, CDR2 SASEGT. The CDR3 extends over 15 amino acids. The CDR3 nucleotides are TGTGCCAGCAGTGAAAGGAGGGGTGTCGGCGAAAAACTGTTTTTT. Translating gives CASSERRGVGEKLFF.

The chain has TRBV14 and TRBJ2-7; D ambiguous. This CDR3 spans 13 amino acids. V lost 6 bases and J lost 3, with 12 bases in between. CDR1 and CDR2 from the germline V gene are SGHDN and FVKESK. CDR3 loop: CASSSRKVYEQYF. In DNA, the CDR3 is TGTGCCAGCAGTAGCAGGAAGGTCTACGAGCAGTACTTC.

This clone was detected once. J is TRBJ1-6 and V is TRBV19; D unresolved. Looked up from germline, CDR1 is LNHDA and CDR2 is SQIVND (reference sequence). This CDR3 region has 16 residues. With 3 bases removed from V and 9 bases from J, the gap between germline ends came to 18 bases. CDR3 loop: CASSIALGSQPSPLHF. The CDR3 bases are TGTGCCAGTAGTATTGCCTTGGGGTCTCAACCTTCACCCCTCCACTTT.

For the CDR3, the DNA is TGCGCCAGCTCGGAACGGTCCGCGGGGAAATACAATGAGCAGTTCTTC. Its translation: CASSERSAGKYNEQFF. The chain combines TRBV10-1 with TRBJ2-1; possible D gene TRBD2, 6 bases. CDR1 is WNHNN and CDR2 is SYGVQD in the germline V gene (reference sequence). This CDR3 is built from 16 residues. V lost 8 bases, J lost 4 bases, and 21 bases lay in between.

CDR3 in amino acids: CASRRENQPQHF. In DNA, the CDR3 is TGTGCCAGTAGGCGAGAAAATCAGCCCCAGCATTTT. V gene TRBV19 combines with J gene TRBJ1-5; D is ambiguous. V was pared by 6 bases and J by 4 bases, with 7 bases between. CDR1 and CDR2 (germline): LNHDA, SQIVND (reference sequence). The CDR3 covers 12 residues.

The chain combines TRBV14 with TRBJ1-1; D remains ambiguous. Trimming cost V 1 base and J 7 bases, with 7 bases left between them. Germline V gives CDR1 SGHDN, CDR2 FVKESK. The length of the CDR3 is 12 residues. The CDR3 here is CASSQGSGEAFF. Written as DNA, the CDR3 is TGTGCCAGCAGCCAAGGAAGCGGTGAAGCTTTCTTT.

On this clone: The same CDR3 is also encoded by other DNA sequences in this sample. CDR3 protein: CASSLGRPGANVLTF. As DNA, the CDR3 is TGCGCCAGCAGCTTGGGGCGGCCTGGGGCCAACGTCCTGACTTTC. J is TRBJ2-6 and V is TRBV5-1; D not certain. Germline-derived CDR1 and CDR2 are SGHRS and YFSETQ. Trimming pared 0 bases from V and 2 bases from J, leaving 6 bases between. The CDR3 loop spans 15 amino acids.

The genes are TRBV5-1 and TRBJ2-5; 8 nucleotides agree with TRBD2. The germline V gene encodes CDR1 SGHRS and CDR2 YFSETQ. This CDR3 has 16 residues. The V segment lost 6 bases and the J segment 5 bases; nucleotides outside the gene matches: 15. The CDR3 DNA reads TGCGCCAGCAACCCGACAAGCGCGGGGGGTAGCGAGACCCAGTACTTC. Its protein product is CASNPTSAGGSETQYF. The variable domain in full, with the rest retrieved from reference TRBV5-1 and TRBJ2-5, is KAGVTQTPRYLIKTRGQQVTLSCSPISGHRSVSWYQQTPGQGLQFLFEYFSETQRNKGNFPGRFSGRQFSNSRSEMNVSTLELGDSALYLCASNPTSAGGSETQYFGPGTRLLVL.

This clone turned up a few times. V usage is TRBV2 and J usage is TRBJ1-2; TRBD1 aligns across 11 bases. The V gene's germline CDR1 is SNHLY and CDR2 FYNNEI. The V gene end was trimmed by 6 bases and the J gene end by 8 bases; junction bases not matched to a gene: 11. The CDR3 totals 15 residues. The chain's CDR3 is CASRTTGTGGGGYTF. DNA for the CDR3: TGTGCCAGCAGAACAACCGGGACAGGGGGTGGAGGCTACACCTTC.

The chain combines TRBV30 with TRBJ2-5; D remains unclear. V gave up 0 bases and J gave up 5 bases, with 10 bases separating them. The CDR3 is made up of 13 amino acids. Germline CDR1 GTSNPN, CDR2 SVGIG (reference sequence). The CDR3 nucleotides read TGTGCCTGGAGTGTCCGGGTAACGGAGACCCAGTACTTC. Residues: CAWSVRVTETQYF.

The chain has TRBV30 and TRBJ1-1, with TRBD1 matching 7 bases. There are 15 residues in the CDR3. J was trimmed by 0 bases and V by 2 bases; bases with no gene match: 6. CDR1 is GTSNPN, CDR2 SVGIG, per germline (reference sequence). The CDR3: CAWSTGQTMNTEAFF. The CDR3 DNA follows: TGTGCCTGGAGTACGGGACAGACAATGAACACTGAAGCTTTCTTT. Filled out from reference TRBV30 and TRBJ1-1, the complete variable domain reads SQTIHQWPATLVQPVGSPLSLECTVEGTSNPNLYWYRQAAGRGLQLLFYSVGIGQISSEVPQNLSASRPQDRQFILSSKKLLLSDSGFYLCAWSTGQTMNTEAFFGQGTRLTVV.

This sequence joins TRBV5-4 and TRBJ2-2; D perhaps matches TRBD1 (5 bases). Germline loops: CDR1 SGHNT, CDR2 YYREEE (reference sequence). Trimming removed 1 base from V and 2 bases from J, with 9 bases in between. This CDR3 has 15 residues. The CDR3 protein is CASSLSTGNTGELFF. The CDR3 DNA is TGTGCCAGCAGCTTGAGTACAGGTAACACCGGGGAGCTGTTTTTT.

The chain uses TRBV6-5 and TRBJ1-1, with 9 bases fitting TRBD1. The germline V gene encodes CDR1 MNHEY and CDR2 SVGAGI. Germline trimming cut 6 bases from V and 4 bases from J; bases unmatched to any gene: 9. The CDR3 spans 15 residues. DNA for the CDR3: TGTGCCAGCAGCCTGACAGGGGGAAGGGGCACTGAAGCTTTCTTT. It specifies CASSLTGGRGTEAFF.